This T cell receptor (beta chain) was sequenced for a study of cytomegalovirus exposure and HLA in healthy donors. Study-wide results and limits: According to an earlier analysis, most TCR beta V segments yielded productive rearrangements about 90% or about 30% of the time.

Details on this clone: Its antigen is not identified.

Vbeta (60) and Jbeta (13) primers were used in the PCR. The repertoire was sequenced with immunoSEQ multiplex PCR; TCRdb's copy has only in-frame clones and lacks some. The sample has over 150,000 clones; about 77% are singletons. Trimming cost V 4 bases and J 6 bases; bases outside gene matches: 13. The germline V gene has CDR1 SGHAT and CDR2 FQNNGV. The CDR3 has 18 residues. The source of this sequence is a woman in her thirties or forties in good health and CMV-seropositive. Sequenced input: PBMCs. V gene TRBV11-2 combines with J gene TRBJ2-3, with 13 bases lining up with TRBD2. The DNA for the CDR3 is TGTGCCAGCAGCTCGGGAGGACTAGCGGGAGAATTTGAGGATACGCAGTATTTT. This encodes CASSSGGLAGEFEDTQYF.